What follows are 20 T cell receptor beta chains derived from one specimen sequenced in a study of T-cell memory formation after mild COVID-19. From the 5' RACE reads, TCRdb called clonotypes with MiXCR, one entry per CDR3 protein. Among some 260,000 distinct CDR3 sequences listed, about a sixth were seen once. Sequenced material: PBMCs or a T cell subset sorted from them (not recorded which). The receptor set was obtained from a man younger than 35 who had mild COVID-19 (a few samples of this study predate the infection). Cell type and time point are not known.

The chain employs TRBV27 and TRBJ2-3, with TRBD2 matching over 8 bases. Germline V CDR1 and CDR2: MNHEY, SMNVEV (reference sequence). V lost 4 bases to trimming and J lost 5 bases; unmatched junction nucleotides: 8. The CDR3 length is 15 residues. The CDR3 loop is CASSSSGGAEDTQYF. The CDR3 DNA follows: TGTGCCAGCAGTTCGAGCGGGGGTGCTGAAGATACGCAGTATTTT.

V is TRBV6-6 and J is TRBJ1-3; 7 bases line up with TRBD1. The CDR3 spans 16 residues. From germline, CDR1 is MNHNY and CDR2 SVGAGI (reference sequence). The V gene end was trimmed by 5 bases and the J gene end by 0 bases; junction bases not matched to a gene: 7. In nucleotides, the CDR3 is TGTGCCAGCAGTGCCCCGGGACAGATCTCTGGAAACACCATATATTTT. Its translation: CASSAPGQISGNTIYF.

The DNA of the CDR3 is TGTGCCACCAGTGATCCCGGACTAGCGGGGAGAACCGGGGAGCTGTTTTTT. This sequence encodes CATSDPGLAGRTGELFF. The genes are TRBV24-1 and TRBJ2-2; 12 bases are a match to TRBD2. J was trimmed by 5 bases and V by 3 bases; bases with no gene match: 6. CDR1 KGHDR and CDR2 SFDVKD come from the germline V gene. The CDR3 contains 17 residues.

This clonotype was detected a few times. The chain links TRBV5-1 to TRBJ1-2; tentative D call: TRBD1 (6 bases). CDR3 size: 12 residues. The germline V gene encodes CDR1 SGHRS and CDR2 YFSETQ. V was shortened by 4 bases and J by 7 bases, with 11 bases between the two germline ends. The DNA of the CDR3 is TGCGCCAGCAGCCCAGGGACATTTGGCTACACCTTC. This encodes CASSPGTFGYTF.

In its sample, this clonotype was seen a few times. The chain uses TRBV12-3 or TRBV12-4 and TRBJ1-1; 7 positions match TRBD1. J lost 1 base, V lost 8 bases, and 7 bases had no gene match. This CDR3 has 14 amino acids. CDR3 DNA: TGTGCCAGCCGGGGGGACAGTAAGAACACTGAAGCTTTCTTT. Amino acids: CASRGDSKNTEAFF.

This clonotype came up a few times. The V and J genes are TRBV29-1 and TRBJ1-4; TRBD1 is a possible D gene (5 bases). Between the trimmed V and J ends, which lost 6 bases and 0 bases, there was a span of 11 bases. This CDR3 has 14 residues. Germline-derived CDR1 and CDR2 are SQVTM and ANQGSEA. The chain's CDR3 is CSVLTDPTNEKLFF. The CDR3 DNA follows: TGCAGCGTCTTGACAGACCCAACTAATGAAAAACTGTTTTTT. The variable domain in full, completed from reference TRBV29-1 and TRBJ1-4, reads SAVISQKPSRDICQRGTSLTIQCQVDSQVTMMFWYRQQPGQSLTLIATANQGSEATYESGFVIDKFPISRPNLTFSTLTVSNMSPEDSSIYLCSVLTDPTNEKLFFGSGTQLSVL.

The V and J genes are TRBV5-1 and TRBJ2-5, with 14 bases matching TRBD2. Germline-derived CDR1 and CDR2 are SGHRS and YFSETQ. This CDR3 spans 17 amino acids. J gave up 2 bases and V 7 bases, and 10 bases lay outside the gene matches. The CDR3 spells CASALGTSGGLQETQYF. CDR3 nucleotide sequence: TGCGCCAGCGCACTCGGGACTAGCGGGGGTTTGCAAGAGACCCAGTACTTC.

This chain uses TRBV4-3 with TRBJ2-6; tentatively, D is TRBD2 (7 bases). V was cut by 8 bases and J by 2 bases, with 22 bases left in between. This CDR3 has 18 amino acids. Germline CDR1 LGHNA, CDR2 YSLEER. This chain's CDR3 is CASSVGGQGRTGANVLTF. The DNA for the CDR3 is TGCGCCAGCTCCGTGGGGGGGCAGGGAAGGACTGGGGCCAACGTCCTGACTTTC.

The gene calls are TRBV15 and TRBJ2-3, with TRBD2 as a possible D gene (5 bases). This CDR3 has 15 amino acids. The V end lost 0 bases, the J end lost 2 bases, and 9 bases lay between the germline ends. In germline, CDR1 is LNHNV, CDR2 YYDKDF (reference sequence). For the CDR3, the DNA is TGTGCCACCAGCAGAGATGGGCGGGCCACAGATACGCAGTATTTT. It encodes CATSRDGRATDTQYF. Drawing the rest from reference TRBV15 and TRBJ2-3, the complete variable domain is DAMVIQNPRYQVTQFGKPVTLSCSQTLNHNVMYWYQQKSSQAPKLLFHYYDKDFNNEADTPDNFQSRRPNTSFCFLDIRSPGLGDTAMYLCATSRDGRATDTQYFGPGTRLTVL.

This clonotype has a handful of counts. The chain couples TRBV6-1 to TRBJ2-1; tentative D call: TRBD1 (6 bases). V was trimmed by 0 bases and J by 10 bases, leaving 13 bases between them. The length of the CDR3 is 14 residues. Looked up from germline, CDR1 is MNHNS and CDR2 is SASEGT. In DNA form, the CDR3 reads TGTGCCAGCAGTGAAGCCCACAGGGTTTACGAGCAGTTCTTC. This encodes CASSEAHRVYEQFF.

This clonotype occurred a few times. V and J are TRBV9 and TRBJ1-1; 7 bases are a match to TRBD1. The CDR3 loop spans 14 amino acids. Germline CDR1 reads SGDLS; CDR2 reads YYNGEE. The J segment lost 7 bases and the V segment lost 0 bases, leaving 6 bases of the junction unmatched. The CDR3 reads CASSVAPRTGEAFF. For the CDR3, the DNA is TGTGCCAGCAGCGTAGCTCCCCGGACAGGTGAAGCTTTCTTT.

DNA for the CDR3: TGTGCCAGCAGCGCTCCACCGGGGGCAGAAGAGACCCAGTACTTC. Translation: CASSAPPGAEETQYF. The V and J genes are TRBV7-2 and TRBJ2-5; the D gene could be TRBD1 or TRBD2 (6 bases each). The V end lost 5 bases, the J end lost 3 bases, and 16 bases lay between the germline ends. In germline, CDR1 is SGHTA, CDR2 FQGNSA. The length of the CDR3 is 15 residues.

This clonotype was observed a few times. The rearrangement links TRBV7-9 to TRBJ2-2; D gene unclear. Germline values: CDR1 SEHNR, CDR2 FQNEAQ (reference sequence). V lost 4 bases, J lost 1 base, and 7 bases lay in between. This CDR3 contains 14 residues. The CDR3 DNA is TGTGCCAGCAGCTCCTTGATGAACACCGGGGAGCTGTTTTTT. Residues: CASSSLMNTGELFF.

This clonotype appeared a few times. This chain's CDR3 is CASSLAGRAYGYTF. The DNA of the CDR3 is TGCGCCAGCAGCTTGGCGGGCAGGGCCTATGGCTACACCTTC. This sequence joins TRBV5-1 and TRBJ1-2; TRBD1 might be the D (5 bases). Germline values: CDR1 SGHRS, CDR2 YFSETQ. Trimming left V 0 bases short and J 4 bases short, with 10 bases between. The CDR3 is made up of 14 amino acids. Using reference TRBV5-1 and TRBJ1-2 for the parts outside the CDR3, the full variable domain is KAGVTQTPRYLIKTRGQQVTLSCSPISGHRSVSWYQQTPGQGLQFLFEYFSETQRNKGNFPGRFSGRQFSNSRSEMNVSTLELGDSALYLCASSLAGRAYGYTFGSGTRLTVV.

This clonotype was observed a handful of times. The rearrangement uses TRBV6-2 or TRBV6-3 and TRBJ2-3, with D uncertain. Trimming pared 6 bases from V and 2 bases from J, leaving 6 bases between. Germline values: CDR1 MNHEY, CDR2 SVGEGT. The CDR3 covers 12 residues. CDR3 sequence reads: CASRSPTDTQYF. For the CDR3, the DNA is TGTGCCAGCAGATCGCCCACAGATACGCAGTATTTT.

This chain joins TRBV28 and TRBJ1-2, with D maybe TRBD1 (6 bases). CDR1 and CDR2 from the germline V gene are MDHEN and SYDVKM. The CDR3 runs to 14 residues. V dropped 5 bases and J dropped 0 bases, with 10 bases sitting between them. CDR3 amino acids: CASSPWTANYGYTF. CDR3 bases: TGTGCCAGCAGTCCGTGGACAGCTAACTATGGCTACACCTTC.

This clonotype was counted a few times. The CDR3 reads CASSPGPPQEAYGYTF. CDR3 in DNA: TGTGCCAGCAGCCCCGGGCCACCCCAAGAGGCGTATGGCTACACCTTC. The V call is TRBV7-9, the J call TRBJ1-2, with no clear D. V was clipped by 5 bases and J by 5 bases, with 21 bases between them. There are 16 residues in the CDR3. Per germline, CDR1 SEHNR and CDR2 FQNEAQ (reference sequence).

The CDR3 loop reads CSATHRRGGGELFF. The CDR3 region has the DNA TGCAGTGCTACCCACAGGCGGGGGGGCGGGGAGCTGTTTTTT. This chain links TRBV20-1 with TRBJ2-2, with TRBD2 matching over 9 bases. The germline V gene encodes CDR1 DFQATT and CDR2 SNEGSKA (reference sequence). The junction had 7 bases not matched to a gene; V was cut back by 4 bases and J by 7 bases. This CDR3 has 14 amino acids.

This clonotype was observed a handful of times. The rearrangement joins TRBV5-1 to TRBJ2-2, with D perhaps matching TRBD1 or TRBD2 (5 bases each). This CDR3 is 16 amino acids long. V lost 0 bases, J lost 3 bases, and 12 bases lay in between. CDR1 is SGHRS and CDR2 is YFSETQ in the germline V gene. DNA for the CDR3: TGCGCCAGCAGCTTGGGGGGCCGAGCGGACACCGGGGAGCTGTTTTTT. The encoded protein is CASSLGGRADTGELFF.

This clonotype was recorded only once. The chain recombines TRBV9 with TRBJ2-2, with D maybe TRBD2 (5 bases). V was clipped by 0 bases and J by 4 bases, with 13 bases between them. The CDR3 contains 16 residues. The germline V gene has CDR1 SGDLS and CDR2 YYNGEE. The CDR3 reads CASSVAMIGGTGELFF. The CDR3 DNA reads TGTGCCAGCAGCGTAGCTATGATTGGAGGCACCGGGGAGCTGTTTTTT.